This entry lists 7 T cell receptor beta chains sequenced from one sample in a study of read filtering for tumor transcriptome and immune sequencing. This library used roughly 400 ng RNA and molecular barcoded adaptors spanning alpha/delta and beta/gamma chains. MiXCR, applied by TCRdb to the reads, yields one record per CDR3 protein. This sample has about 40,000 distinct CDR3 sequences; about 10% occur once, and the top ten carry around 35%. Sequencing input: a population of CD138-negative cells sorted from bone marrow. These receptors originate from a donor at least 40 years old with multiple myeloma.

This clonotype was counted many times. The genes are TRBV3-1 and TRBJ2-3, with 11 bases that match TRBD2. Germline CDR1 is LGHDT and CDR2 is YNNKEL (reference sequence). The CDR3 spans 16 residues. Trimming cost V 4 bases and J 1 base; bases outside gene matches: 4. The CDR3 loop reads CASSPTLAGGTDTQYF. The CDR3 nucleotides are TGTGCCAGCAGCCCTACACTAGCGGGGGGCACAGATACGCAGTATTTT.

This clonotype has ten or more counts. V usage is TRBV5-5 and J usage is TRBJ2-5, with 11 bases identical to TRBD2. With 4 bases clipped from V and 5 bases from J, the junction kept 7 bases outside the gene matches. The CDR3 has 15 residues. The germline V gene has CDR1 SGHKS and CDR2 YYEKEE (reference sequence). CDR3 nucleotide sequence: TGTGCCAGCAGCAGAATAGCGGGGGGGGGGGAGACCCAGTACTTC. It is translated as CASSRIAGGGETQYF. Based on the CDR3 plus reference TRBV5-5 and TRBJ2-5, the full variable domain is DAGVTQSPTHLIKTRGQQVTLRCSPISGHKSVSWYQQVLGQGPQFIFQYYEKEERGRGNFPDRFSARQFPNYSSELNVNALLLGDSALYLCASSRIAGGGETQYFGPGTRLLVL.

Concerning this clonotype: Likely a read error: the CDR3 ends without its conserved phenylalanine or tryptophan. The V call is TRBV20-1, the J call TRBJ1-1, with D perhaps TRBD1 (5 bases). Germline-derived CDR1 and CDR2 are DFQATT and SNEGSKA (reference sequence). The germline V and J ends were trimmed by 4 bases and 4 bases, with 19 bases remaining between them. The CDR3 has 15 residues. The CDR3 DNA sequence: TGCAGTGCTAACATCGGGACCTCGGGAGGCACTGAAGCTTTCTTA. Protein: CSANIGTSGGTEAFL.

This clonotype was counted at least ten times. The chain carries TRBV5-1 and TRBJ2-5; TRBD1 matches at 9 bases. The CDR3 is 14 residues long. Germline CDR1 SGHRS, CDR2 YFSETQ. Losses at the gene ends were 4 bases for V and 5 bases for J; bases not matched to a gene: 6. The CDR3 sequence: CASSTQGARETQYF. The CDR3 region has the DNA TGCGCCAGCAGCACACAGGGGGCACGGGAGACCCAGTACTTC.

Remarks on this clonotype: The junction shows a germline mismatch at one end, possibly a read error. The chain joins TRBV6-5 to TRBJ1-1; TRBD1 might be the D (6 bases). The CDR3 length is 15 residues. Germline V gene data show CDR1 as MNHEY and CDR2 as SVGAGI. The CDR3 DNA reads as TGTGCCAGCAGTTACTCCCCGGACAGCGTCACTGACGCTTTCTTT. Protein: CASSYSPDSVTDAFF.

This clonotype was seen repeatedly, ten times or more. CDR3 residues: CASSELGGVAAYEQYF. CDR3 in DNA: TGTGCCAGCAGTGAACTCGGCGGGGTCGCCGCCTACGAGCAGTACTTC. The chain links TRBV6-1 to TRBJ2-7; D might be TRBD2 (6 bases). Trimming cost V 2 bases and J 2 bases, with 16 bases left between them. Germline loops: CDR1 MNHNS, CDR2 SASEGT. This CDR3 contains 16 residues.

This clonotype was seen many times. This rearrangement joins TRBV6-6 to TRBJ1-1; D is ambiguous. Trimming shortened V by 8 bases and J by 9 bases, and 16 bases separated the two germline ends. Germline V gene sequence: CDR1 MNHNY, CDR2 SVGAGI (reference sequence). The CDR3 consists of 12 residues. CDR3 amino acids: CASSRQPTQAFF. The CDR3 region has the DNA TGTGCCAGCTCTCGTCAACCTACCCAAGCTTTCTTT.